A selection of T cell receptor beta chains follows, all from one sample in a study of control samples from healthy donors and cancer patients. Assay used: immunoSEQ multiplex PCR; TCRdb lists only in-frame clones, some missing. The table includes about 120,000 clones, roughly nine tenths detected once. The sequenced material came from PBMCs. These TCRs come from a woman in her forties or fifties with colorectal cancer. CDR3s include the opening cysteine and the closing phenylalanine or tryptophan. D genes are given only for firm matches. Clone size is not always given. Where it is, it says once, few, many or a class for expanded clones.

cdr3_aa: CASPPQQGGYEQYF
cdr3_nt: TGTGCCAGCCCACCCCAACAGGGCGGCTACGAGCAGTACTTC
v_call: TRBV18
clone_size: .
d_call: .
j_call: TRBJ2-7
cdr3_length: 14

cdr3_aa: CASTWGGAGQPQHF
cdr3_nt: TGCGCCAGCACTTGGGGAGGGGCTGGGCAGCCCCAGCATTTT
v_call: TRBV23-1
clone_size: .
d_call: .
j_call: TRBJ1-5
cdr3_length: 14

cdr3_aa: CASSPHSYGYTF
cdr3_nt: TGTGCCAGCAGTCCTCACAGCTATGGCTACACCTTC
v_call: TRBV6-5
clone_size: once
d_call: .
j_call: TRBJ1-2
cdr3_length: 12

cdr3_aa: CASSPDGRNEKLFF
cdr3_nt: TGCGCCAGCAGCCCGGACGGACGAAATGAAAAACTGTTTTTT
v_call: TRBV5-1
clone_size: .
d_call: .
j_call: TRBJ1-4
cdr3_length: 14

cdr3_aa: CASSEWQLASGANVLTF
cdr3_nt: TGTGCCAGCAGTGAATGGCAGTTGGCATCTGGGGCCAACGTCCTGACTTTC
v_call: TRBV2
clone_size: .
d_call: .
j_call: TRBJ2-6
cdr3_length: 17

cdr3_aa: CASSPQGNTIYF
cdr3_nt: TGTGCCAGCAGTCCACAGGGAAACACCATATATTTT
v_call: TRBV6-2/TRBV6-3
clone_size: .
d_call: .
j_call: TRBJ1-3
cdr3_length: 12

cdr3_aa: CASSLSTGSYGYTF
cdr3_nt: TGCGCCAGCAGCTTGTCCACAGGGTCCTATGGCTACACCTTC
v_call: TRBV5-1
clone_size: .
d_call: .
j_call: TRBJ1-2
cdr3_length: 14

cdr3_aa: CASRGLFLYEQYF
cdr3_nt: TGTGCCAGCCGAGGCTTGTTTCTCTACGAGCAGTACTTC
v_call: TRBV6-5
clone_size: .
d_call: .
j_call: TRBJ2-7
cdr3_length: 13

cdr3_aa: CATSRVPVSYEQYF
cdr3_nt: TGTGCCACCAGCAGAGTTCCAGTTTCCTACGAGCAGTACTTC
v_call: TRBV15
clone_size: .
d_call: .
j_call: TRBJ2-7
cdr3_length: 14

cdr3_aa: CASTSGSNNEQYF
cdr3_nt: TGTGCCAGCACTAGCGGGAGTAACAACGAGCAGTACTTC
v_call: TRBV2
clone_size: .
d_call: TRBD2
j_call: TRBJ2-7
cdr3_length: 13

cdr3_aa: CATSTDGTGRVFF
cdr3_nt: TGTGCCACCAGTACCGACGGGACAGGCCGCGTGTTCTTC
v_call: TRBV24-1
clone_size: .
d_call: TRBD1
j_call: TRBJ2-1
cdr3_length: 13

cdr3_aa: CASSPPGLAGGTDTQYF
cdr3_nt: TGTGCCAGCTCACCGCCGGGACTAGCGGGGGGCACAGATACGCAGTATTTT
v_call: TRBV18
clone_size: .
d_call: TRBD2
j_call: TRBJ2-3
cdr3_length: 17

cdr3_aa: CASKRDQGEAFF
cdr3_nt: TGTGCCAGCAAGAGAGACCAGGGTGAAGCTTTCTTT
v_call: TRBV28
clone_size: .
d_call: .
j_call: TRBJ1-1
cdr3_length: 12

cdr3_aa: CASSLRRGTDTQYF
cdr3_nt: TGTGCCAGCAGCTTAAGGCGGGGCACAGATACGCAGTATTTT
v_call: TRBV11-2
clone_size: .
d_call: .
j_call: TRBJ2-3
cdr3_length: 14

cdr3_aa: CASSKQGGTEAFF
cdr3_nt: TGTGCCAGCAGCAAACAGGGTGGAACTGAAGCTTTCTTT
v_call: TRBV7-3
clone_size: .
d_call: .
j_call: TRBJ1-1
cdr3_length: 13

cdr3_aa: CASSLGEGGPPQHF
cdr3_nt: TGTGCCAGCAGCTTAGGGGAGGGGGGTCCGCCCCAGCATTTT
v_call: TRBV7-9
clone_size: .
d_call: .
j_call: TRBJ1-5
cdr3_length: 14

cdr3_aa: CASSWTESNEKLFF
cdr3_nt: TGTGCCAGCAGTTGGACAGAATCTAATGAAAAACTGTTTTTT
v_call: TRBV2
clone_size: .
d_call: .
j_call: TRBJ1-4
cdr3_length: 14